This TCR beta chain was captured by sequencing in a study of T cell repertoires in cytomegalovirus infection. Study at large: From public TCR beta signatures came an indication of both CMV infection and matching HLA type.

This clonotype came up a few times. What it binds is unknown. Using its own MiXCR run on the reads, TCRdb lists one record per CDR3 protein. This table holds about 890,000 distinct CDR3 sequences, around 32% found once. Looked up from germline, CDR1 is SEHNR and CDR2 is FQNEAQ (reference sequence). Trimming cost V 6 bases and J 1 base; bases outside gene matches: 1. The CDR3 extends over 14 amino acids. Whole-study findings and limits: Ex vivo responses were dominated by HLA-C-restricted CMV-specific TCR beta clonotypes.

The material was cultured CD8+ T cells from PBMCs, obtained from culture after CMV antigen stimulation. This clonotype was obtained from a human donor in good health (CMV status not recorded). Some clones in this sample may be carry-over from other donors' samples. The chain couples TRBV7-9 to TRBJ2-1; 9 nucleotides line up with TRBD2. For the CDR3, the DNA is TGTGCCAGCAGAAGCGGGGGGTCCTACAATGAGCAGTTCTTC. This sequence encodes CASRSGGSYNEQFF.